These 11 T cell receptor beta chains originate from one sample sequenced in a study of PD-1 blockade in classical Hodgkin lymphoma. Produced via immunoSEQ multiplex PCR; TCRdb's table is partial and in-frame only. The repertoire holds 5,000 to 7,500 clones, with about 89% as singletons. Noted time point: cycle 4 day 1 (C4D1), after 5 to 7 weeks of nivolumab. Each patient's relapse followed autologous stem cell transplantation, and brentuximab vedotin exposure varied. Negative magnetic selection isolated CD4+ T cells from thawed PBMCs. The source was CD4+ T cells from blood, collected before the fourth cycle of nivolumab. These receptors originate from a human donor with classical Hodgkin lymphoma.

The J gene is TRBJ1-5, the V gene TRBV7-2, with no clear D. The CDR3 runs 13 residues. Germline values: CDR1 SGHTA, CDR2 FQGNSA. V was clipped by 5 bases and J by 4 bases, with 9 bases between them. The CDR3 DNA is TGTGCCAGCAGCCTTAGTTGGAATCAGCCCCAGCATTTT. The encoded protein is CASSLSWNQPQHF.

The V gene is TRBV5-1, the J gene TRBJ2-5; D possibly corresponds to TRBD2 (5 bases). Looked up from germline, CDR1 is SGHRS and CDR2 is YFSETQ. This CDR3 comprises 15 residues. Between the trimmed V and J ends, which lost 2 bases and 2 bases, there was a span of 13 bases. The CDR3 protein is CASSLRLREQETQYF. The CDR3 DNA sequence: TGCGCCAGCAGCTTACGATTACGGGAACAAGAGACCCAGTACTTC.

The chain uses TRBV18 and TRBJ1-3; 7 bases agree with TRBD1. CDR3 length: 15 residues. J gave up 2 bases and V 3 bases, and 4 bases lay outside the gene matches. Germline V gene sequence: CDR1 KGHSH, CDR2 LQKENI. The CDR3 coding sequence is TGTGCCAGCTCACCGTCAGACAGGGCTGGAAACACCATATATTTT. Translating gives CASSPSDRAGNTIYF.

This clone has a handful of counts. This chain uses TRBV14 with TRBJ1-1, with D unresolved. Trimming removed 1 base from V and 1 base from J, with 4 bases in between. Germline CDR1 reads SGHDN; CDR2 reads FVKESK. The CDR3 length is 13 residues. CDR3 in amino acids: CASSQGGNTEAFF. CDR3 DNA: TGTGCCAGCAGCCAAGGGGGGAACACTGAAGCTTTCTTT.

The J gene is TRBJ2-4, the V gene TRBV15; no reliable D call. V was cut by 1 base and J by 5 bases, with 12 bases left in between. The CDR3 has 15 amino acids. The germline CDR1 and CDR2 sequences are LNHNV and YYDKDF (reference sequence). CDR3 DNA: TGTGCCACCAGCAGAGGTGCGGCCAGTCAAAACATTCAGTACTTC. Residues: CATSRGAASQNIQYF.

The chain has TRBV7-9 and TRBJ2-3; tentatively, D is TRBD2 (6 bases). The CDR3 length is 13 residues. Per the germline V gene, CDR1 is SEHNR and CDR2 is FQNEAQ (reference sequence). The V end was cut by 8 bases, the J end by 0 bases, with 9 bases between. CDR3 in amino acids: CASAGLSTDTQYF. The CDR3 coding sequence is TGTGCCAGCGCGGGGCTTAGCACAGATACGCAGTATTTT. The full variable domain, in which reference TRBV7-9 and TRBJ2-3 provide the parts outside the CDR3, is DTGVSQNPRHKITKRGQNVTFRCDPISEHNRLYWYRQTLGQGPEFLTYFQNEAQLEKSRLLSDRFSAERPKGSFSTLEIQRTEQGDSAMYLCASAGLSTDTQYFGPGTRLTVL.

The chain combines TRBV10-3 with TRBJ1-4; 12 bases fit TRBD1. This CDR3 region has 17 residues. Unmatched junction bases numbered 12, after V lost 6 bases and J lost 7 bases. The germline CDR1 and CDR2 sequences are ENHRY and SYGVKD. The CDR3 DNA sequence: TGTGCCATCAGCGACGGGACAGGGGGCGGACTGGCTGAAAAACTGTTTTTT. Residues: CAISDGTGGGLAEKLFF.

The table lists this clone with a few counts. The chain is built from TRBV2 and TRBJ2-2, with D perhaps TRBD1 or TRBD2 (6 bases each). V lost 1 base, J lost 4 bases, and 10 bases lay in between. Per germline, CDR1 SNHLY and CDR2 FYNNEI. This CDR3 spans 15 amino acids. The chain's CDR3 is CASSEERGRTGELFF. CDR3 DNA sequence: TGTGCCAGCAGTGAAGAACGGGGGCGCACCGGGGAGCTGTTTTTT.

The chain employs TRBV4-1 and TRBJ2-4, with 13 positions matching TRBD2. J gave up 0 bases and V 2 bases, and 7 bases lay outside the gene matches. The length of the CDR3 is 19 residues. Germline CDR1 and CDR2: MGHRA and YSYEKL. The CDR3: CASSQTSGGAGGAKNIQYF. The CDR3 coding sequence is TGCGCCAGCAGCCAAACTAGCGGGGGGGCTGGGGGAGCCAAAAACATTCAGTACTTC.

The chain combines TRBV4-1 with TRBJ2-5; D not certain. V lost 0 bases and J lost 1, with 12 bases in between. The CDR3 loop spans 16 amino acids. CDR1 is MGHRA and CDR2 is YSYEKL in the germline V gene. The CDR3 loop is CASSQDLEGFQETQYF. CDR3 DNA sequence: TGCGCCAGCAGCCAAGATTTAGAAGGATTCCAAGAGACCCAGTACTTC.

The chain links TRBV30 to TRBJ1-1, with TRBD1 identical over 9 bases. V shed 2 bases and J 4 bases; nucleotides not matched to a gene: 11. Germline V gene data show CDR1 as GTSNPN and CDR2 as SVGIG (reference sequence). The CDR3 runs 16 residues. The CDR3 loop is CAWSYPQGARTTEAFF. In DNA, the CDR3 is TGTGCCTGGAGTTATCCACAGGGGGCAAGGACCACTGAAGCTTTCTTT.